What follows describes a single TCR beta chain. Sequenced by immunoSEQ multiplex PCR; TCRdb stores in-frame clones only, minus some. The table lists about 170,000 clones, more than 75% of them singletons. Trimming cost V 1 base and J 3 bases, with 14 bases left between them. CDR1 is SGHTA and CDR2 is FQGNSA in the germline V gene. The CDR3 runs 16 residues. This entry comes from a study of blood T cell repertoires in COVID-19. Across the study: The samples span acute and convalescent COVID-19 from the United States, Italy and Spain.

This chain connects TRBV7-2 to TRBJ2-3, with a possible D match to TRBD2 (6 bases). The clonotype comes from a man between 45 and 60 years old who had recovered from COVID-19. Sequencing input: peripheral blood. The CDR3 reads CASSLGSAGPTDTQYF. For the CDR3, the DNA is TGTGCCAGCAGCTTAGGGTCGGCGGGGCCTACAGATACGCAGTATTTT. The entire variable domain, with the rest obtained from reference TRBV7-2 and TRBJ2-3, is as follows: GAGVSQSPSNKVTEKGKDVELRCDPISGHTALYWYRQSLGQGLEFLIYFQGNSAPDKSGLPSDRFSAERTGGSVSTLTIQRTQQEDSAVYLCASSLGSAGPTDTQYFGPGTRLTVL.